These 9 T cell receptor beta chains were all obtained from the same sample, sequenced in a study of regulatory T cells in long-lasting Graves disease. Library construction for TCR beta used iRepertoire HTBI primers and Arm-PCR of CDR3 regions. TCRdb re-called the multiplex PCR reads with MiXCR, one entry per CDR3 protein. The data contain hundreds of thousands of distinct CDR3 sequences, approximately 23% of them singletons. Time point indicated: persistent/refractory GD, antithyroid drugs over 5 years with positive TRAb. TCR sequences were obtained from RNA taken from PBMCs. The sample here was peripheral blood mononuclear cells (PBMCs), taken when the disease was refractory, from a patient treated with antithyroid drugs. Receptors were obtained from a female donor with Graves disease.

There are many counts of this clonotype. The J gene is TRBJ1-4, the V gene TRBV7-2; D not resolved. This CDR3 comprises 13 residues. Germline CDR1 SGHTA, CDR2 FQGNSA. V was pared by 2 bases and J by 4 bases, with 5 bases between. The CDR3 spells CASSLSDNEKLFF. The CDR3 nucleotides read TGTGCCAGCAGCTTAAGTGATAATGAAAAACTGTTTTTT.

This clonotype has ten or more counts. V gene TRBV6-1 combines with J gene TRBJ1-1, with D tentatively TRBD1 (5 bases). Germline-derived CDR1 and CDR2 are MNHNS and SASEGT. The CDR3 runs 12 residues. The germline V and J ends were trimmed by 5 bases and 10 bases, with 14 bases remaining between them. CDR3 amino acids: CASSPGWGGAFF. CDR3 DNA sequence: TGTGCCAGCAGTCCTGGATGGGGGGGAGCTTTCTTT.

In its sample, this clonotype was seen many times. The chain employs TRBV6-2 or TRBV6-3 and TRBJ2-7; D gene uncertain. The germline V and J ends were trimmed by 0 bases and 0 bases, with 6 bases remaining between them. CDR3 length: 14 residues. In germline, CDR1 is MNHEY, CDR2 SVGEGT. CDR3: CASSYSHFSYEQYF. The CDR3 DNA reads TGTGCCAGCAGTTACTCACACTTCTCCTACGAGCAGTACTTC.

This clonotype came up many times. The gene calls are TRBV3-1 and TRBJ1-1; 8 bases are shared with TRBD1. Trimming removed 1 base from V and 1 base from J; junction bases left unmatched: 2. The CDR3 runs 15 residues. Germline V CDR1 and CDR2: LGHDT, YNNKEL (reference sequence). CDR3 DNA sequence: TGTGCCAGCAGCCAAGCTGGGACAGGGAACACTGAAGCTTTCTTT. This gives the protein CASSQAGTGNTEAFF.

This clonotype was detected many times. The rearrangement joins TRBV28 to TRBJ2-5; D uncertain. The CDR3 extends over 16 amino acids. Germline CDR1 is MDHEN and CDR2 is SYDVKM. Trimming cost V 6 bases and J 5 bases, with 22 bases left between them. The CDR3 region is CASSLPGRLTRETQYF. The CDR3 DNA reads TGTGCCAGCAGCCTTCCCGGACGGCTGACCCGGGAGACCCAGTACTTC.

This clonotype appeared a few times. This chain joins TRBV20-1 and TRBJ1-2; D is possibly TRBD1 (5 bases). Germline loops: CDR1 DFQATT, CDR2 SNEGSKA (reference sequence). This CDR3 spans 16 amino acids. V was shortened by 0 bases and J by 4 bases, with 18 bases between the two germline ends. The DNA for the CDR3 is TGCAGTGCTAGAGATGAAGGGGAGCCAAGGGTCTATGGCTACACCTTC. It is translated as CSARDEGEPRVYGYTF.

A word on this clonotype: The germline gene is not matched at one end of the junction; a read error may be the cause. The chain combines TRBV3-1 with TRBJ1-2; D gene unclear. Germline CDR1 and CDR2: LGHDT and YNNKEL (reference sequence). This CDR3 comprises 12 residues. Here the CDR3 reads CASSHDDAEVAF. DNA of the CDR3: TGTGCCAGCAGCCATGATGACGCCGAAGTCGCCTTC.

This clonotype was detected ten times or more. V and J are TRBV11-2 and TRBJ2-7; D is perhaps TRBD2 (6 bases). Trimming removed 7 bases from V and 6 bases from J, with 19 bases in between. The CDR3 length is 14 residues. Germline V gene sequence: CDR1 SGHAT, CDR2 FQNNGV. The CDR3 region has the DNA TGTGCCAGCACCCACGGGGGTTTCGGACGCGAGCAGTACTTC. Translated, it gives CASTHGGFGREQYF.

Worth noting for this clonotype: A single base separates this from a much larger clone, so it may be a read error. The V and J genes are TRBV6-5 and TRBJ1-6; no clear D. Germline V gene sequence: CDR1 MNHEY, CDR2 SVGAGI. The CDR3 totals 15 residues. The CDR3 protein is CASSFGLLRSSPFHF. Written as DNA, the CDR3 is TGTGCCAGCAGTTTCGGGCTCCTAAGAAGTTCACCCTTCCACTTT.